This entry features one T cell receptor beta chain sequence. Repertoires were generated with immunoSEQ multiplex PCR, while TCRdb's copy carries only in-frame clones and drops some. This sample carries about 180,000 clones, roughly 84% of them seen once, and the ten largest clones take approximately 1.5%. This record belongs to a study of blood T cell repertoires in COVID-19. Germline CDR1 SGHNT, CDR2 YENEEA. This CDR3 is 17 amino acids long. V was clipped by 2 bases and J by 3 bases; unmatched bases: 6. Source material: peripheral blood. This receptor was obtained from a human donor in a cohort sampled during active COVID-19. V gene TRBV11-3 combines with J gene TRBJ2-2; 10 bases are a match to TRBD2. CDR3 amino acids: CASSLSIGLADTGELFF. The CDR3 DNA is TGTGCCAGCAGCTTATCAATAGGACTAGCGGACACCGGGGAGCTGTTTTTT.